Listed here are 23 T cell receptor beta chains from one sample, sequenced in a study of a mutant IDH1 vaccine in newly diagnosed glioma. Time point noted: week 23, last vaccination. The study gave 300 ug of mutant IDH1 20-mer peptide per vaccine dose, with topical imiquimod. Generated by immunoSEQ multiplex PCR, the TCRdb table keeps only in-frame clones and is missing some. Among tens of thousands of clones listed, 80% to 95% were seen once. No antigen is known for these receptors. The sequencing here drew on PBMCs, taken from a glioma patient whose treatment included an IDH1 peptide vaccine. The receptor set was obtained from a middle-aged man with glioma.

This sequence joins TRBV5-1 and TRBJ1-1, with 10 bases identical to TRBD1. After removal of 4 bases from V and 6 bases from J, the junction contained 6 bases not matched to a gene. CDR1 and CDR2 (germline): SGHRS, YFSETQ. This CDR3 is built from 14 residues. The CDR3 protein is CASSETGGMPEAFF. In nucleotides, the CDR3 is TGCGCCAGCAGCGAGACAGGGGGCATGCCTGAAGCTTTCTTT.

The chain has TRBV7-8 and TRBJ2-3; TRBD1 aligns across 7 bases. Germline V gene data show CDR1 as SGHVS and CDR2 as FQNEAQ. The CDR3 loop spans 17 amino acids. V lost 5 bases to trimming and J lost 2 bases; unmatched junction nucleotides: 13. The CDR3 spells CASSLTWRTGYTDTQYF. CDR3 sequence (DNA): TGTGCCAGCAGCCTTACATGGAGGACAGGCTACACAGATACGCAGTATTTT.

The V gene is TRBV12-2, the J gene TRBJ1-1. TRBV12-2 is a recognized pseudogene. There are 19 residues in the CDR3. This chain's CDR3 is CASRLGDMAGGVEGTEAFF. The CDR3 nucleotides are TGTGCAAGTCGCTTAGGGGACATGGCAGGGGGGGTTGAGGGCACTGAAGCTTTCTTT.

The gene calls are TRBV2 and TRBJ1-3; D gene uncertain. This CDR3 spans 10 amino acids. The V gene's germline CDR1 is SNHLY and CDR2 FYNNEI. The V end was cut by 8 bases, the J end by 1 base, with 0 bases between. The CDR3 is CASSGNTIYF. The CDR3 coding sequence is TGTGCCAGCTCTGGAAACACCATATATTTT.

This sequence joins TRBV5-5 and TRBJ2-5, with D perhaps matching TRBD1 (5 bases). The CDR3 loop spans 14 amino acids. Trimming took 6 bases from V and 2 from J, leaving 14 bases between them. The V gene's germline CDR1 is SGHKS and CDR2 YYEKEE (reference sequence). The CDR3 bases are TGTGCCAGCACCCTGGTGCAGGGACAAGAGACCCAGTACTTC. Protein sequence: CASTLVQGQETQYF. The full variable domain, with the rest looked up from reference TRBV5-5 and TRBJ2-5, is DAGVTQSPTHLIKTRGQQVTLRCSPISGHKSVSWYQQVLGQGPQFIFQYYEKEERGRGNFPDRFSARQFPNYSSELNVNALLLGDSALYLCASTLVQGQETQYFGPGTRLLVL.

The chain employs TRBV4-3 and TRBJ2-1; 11 nucleotides align to TRBD2. The germline gives CDR1 LGHNA, CDR2 YSLEER. Trimming took 1 base from V and 2 from J; bases not matched to a gene: 4. The CDR3 contains 17 residues. The CDR3 loop reads CASSQVGLAVTYNEQFF. The CDR3 DNA follows: TGCGCCAGCAGCCAAGTGGGACTAGCGGTTACCTACAATGAGCAGTTCTTC.

The chain couples TRBV7-3 to TRBJ1-2; no reliable D call. The length of the CDR3 is 17 residues. CDR1 is SGHTA, CDR2 FQGTGA, per germline. Trimming cost V 3 bases and J 5 bases, with 22 bases left between them. The CDR3, as DNA: TGTGCCAGCAGCTTTTCGACGGTTGCCGCAGGACCTTATGGCTACACCTTC. It encodes CASSFSTVAAGPYGYTF.

This clone was counted once. This chain connects TRBV4-3 to TRBJ1-2; D is possibly TRBD1 (6 bases). Germline V gene lookup returns CDR1 LGHNA and CDR2 YSLEER. Between the trimmed V and J ends, which lost 3 bases and 5 bases, there was a span of 16 bases. There are 15 residues in the CDR3. The CDR3 DNA reads as TGCGCCAGCAGCCATGACGCCACAGGGACGTATGGCTACACCTTC. Residues: CASSHDATGTYGYTF.

This clone turned up a few times. The chain has TRBV27 and TRBJ1-2; 8 positions match TRBD1. CDR3 length equals 12 residues. In germline, CDR1 is MNHEY, CDR2 SMNVEV (reference sequence). After removal of 8 bases from V and 8 bases from J, the junction contained 7 bases not matched to a gene. The CDR3 loop is CASFDRGRGYTF. The CDR3 DNA sequence: TGTGCCAGCTTCGACAGGGGCAGAGGCTACACCTTC.

The chain employs TRBV7-2 and TRBJ1-2; D gene unclear. V was trimmed by 1 base and J by 8 bases, leaving 11 bases between them. This CDR3 is built from 13 residues. In germline, CDR1 is SGHTA, CDR2 FQGNSA. CDR3 protein: CASSLDVALGYTF. The DNA of the CDR3 is TGTGCCAGCAGCTTAGATGTGGCGCTGGGCTACACCTTC. Variable domain in full (rest from reference TRBV7-2 and TRBJ1-2): GAGVSQSPSNKVTEKGKDVELRCDPISGHTALYWYRQSLGQGLEFLIYFQGNSAPDKSGLPSDRFSAERTGGSVSTLTIQRTQQEDSAVYLCASSLDVALGYTFGSGTRLTVV.

The V call is TRBV7-2, the J call TRBJ1-6; TRBD1 agrees at 9 bases. V lost 8 bases to trimming and J lost 9 bases; unmatched junction nucleotides: 14. The germline V gene encodes CDR1 SGHTA and CDR2 FQGNSA. The CDR3 is 16 amino acids. The CDR3, as DNA: TGTGCCAGCTCCCCATCTTCGGGGACAGGGCTTTCACCCCTCCACTTT. Amino acid sequence: CASSPSSGTGLSPLHF.

The chain couples TRBV9 to TRBJ2-2, with 11 bases lining up with TRBD1. CDR3 length equals 18 residues. In germline, CDR1 is SGDLS, CDR2 YYNGEE. The junction had 8 bases not matched to a gene; V was cut back by 0 bases and J by 4 bases. CDR3 sequence (DNA): TGTGCCAGCAGCGTAGTGGTCGGGACAGGGGGGGTCACCGGGGAGCTGTTTTTT. Amino acids: CASSVVVGTGGVTGELFF.

J is TRBJ2-1 and V is TRBV5-6; D unresolved. The CDR3 runs to 13 residues. CDR1 and CDR2 from the germline V gene are SGHDT and YYEEEE. The ends were cut back, 7 bases at V and 1 base at J, with 9 bases in the middle. The CDR3: CASRRNSYNEQFF. CDR3 sequence (DNA): TGTGCCAGCCGACGGAATTCCTACAATGAGCAGTTCTTC.

The chain uses TRBV7-2 and TRBJ1-4; TRBD1 is a possible D gene (6 bases). The CDR3 runs to 14 residues. V shed 5 bases and J shed 4 bases, with 11 bases lying between them. Germline V CDR1 and CDR2: SGHTA, FQGNSA. CDR3 amino acids: CASSRLGGNEKLFF. CDR3 DNA sequence: TGTGCCAGCAGCCGCTTAGGGGGTAATGAAAAACTGTTTTTT.

The chain is built from TRBV15 and TRBJ2-7; D could derive from TRBD1 or TRBD2 (6 bases each). CDR3 size: 17 residues. Germline values: CDR1 LNHNV, CDR2 YYDKDF (reference sequence). With 0 bases removed from V and 3 bases from J, the gap between germline ends came to 18 bases. The CDR3 reads CATSRDFPGGAGYEQYF. The CDR3 DNA sequence: TGTGCCACCAGCAGAGATTTCCCCGGGGGCGCCGGCTACGAGCAGTACTTC.

The chain combines TRBV30 with TRBJ1-2; 7 bases match TRBD1. The V segment lost 3 bases and the J segment 7 bases; nucleotides outside the gene matches: 8. The CDR3 runs 13 residues. Germline V gene sequence: CDR1 GTSNPN, CDR2 SVGIG (reference sequence). The CDR3 DNA reads TGTGCCTGGAGGCTGACAGGGTCGGGTGGCTACACCTTC. Translation: CAWRLTGSGGYTF.

This clone was recorded only once. The chain uses TRBV10-3 and TRBJ2-1, with TRBD1 as a possible D gene (6 bases). The germline V and J ends were trimmed by 3 bases and 6 bases, with 15 bases remaining between them. This CDR3 spans 15 amino acids. CDR1 and CDR2 from the germline V gene are ENHRY and SYGVKD. CDR3 DNA: TGTGCCATCAGTGATCCAGGGGCCTCAGGCAATGAGCAGTTCTTC. As protein: CAISDPGASGNEQFF.

The chain recombines TRBV28 with TRBJ1-4, with 11 nucleotides matching TRBD1. V trimming: 5 bases; J trimming: 7 bases; junction bases outside the gene matches: 3. This CDR3 is built from 14 residues. Germline CDR1 reads MDHEN; CDR2 reads SYDVKM. The DNA for the CDR3 is TGTGCCAGCAGTCGGACAGGGGGCGGTGAAAAACTGTTTTTT. This sequence encodes CASSRTGGGEKLFF. Based on the CDR3 plus reference TRBV28 and TRBJ1-4, the full variable domain is DVKVTQSSRYLVKRTGEKVFLECVQDMDHENMFWYRQDPGLGLRLIYFSYDVKMKEKGDIPEGYSVSREKKERFSLILESASTNQTSMYLCASSRTGGGEKLFFGSGTQLSVL.

The chain couples TRBV14 to TRBJ2-3, with 8 bases that match TRBD2. Germline V gene data show CDR1 as SGHDN and CDR2 as FVKESK. V dropped 2 bases and J dropped 1; count of bases not matched to a gene: 17. CDR3 length: 20 amino acids. CDR3 sequence: CASSQQRLVAGGLRTDTQYF. The DNA for the CDR3 is TGTGCCAGCAGCCAACAAAGACTTGTTGCGGGGGGCCTACGCACAGATACGCAGTATTTT. Based on the CDR3 plus reference TRBV14 and TRBJ2-3, the full variable domain is EAGVTQFPSHSVIEKGQTVTLRCDPISGHDNLYWYRRVMGKEIKFLLHFVKESKQDESGMPNNRFLAERTGGTYSTLKVQPAELEDSGVYFCASSQQRLVAGGLRTDTQYFGPGTRLTVL.

V is TRBV5-1 and J is TRBJ1-4; D not resolved. V lost 0 bases, J lost 8 bases, and 5 bases lay in between. CDR1 is SGHRS, CDR2 YFSETQ, per germline. There are 12 residues in the CDR3. In nucleotides, the CDR3 is TGCGCCAGCAGCTTGGATACAGAAAAACTGTTTTTT. Translating it yields CASSLDTEKLFF.

The chain has TRBV2 and TRBJ2-7, with 7 bases matching TRBD1. The CDR3 contains 14 residues. Trimming removed 5 bases from V and 2 bases from J; junction bases left unmatched: 6. Germline V gives CDR1 SNHLY, CDR2 FYNNEI. The CDR3 DNA is TGTGCCAGCAGTTCCGACAGGGACACCTACGAGCAGTACTTC. As protein: CASSSDRDTYEQYF.

This rearrangement joins TRBV6-4 to TRBJ2-1; D not resolved. The CDR3 sequence is 14 residues long. CDR1 and CDR2 (germline): MRHNA, SNTAGT. V was shortened by 2 bases and J by 5 bases, with 10 bases between the two germline ends. CDR3 amino acids: CASSDPAVDNEQFF. The DNA for the CDR3 is TGTGCCAGCAGTGACCCCGCCGTGGACAATGAGCAGTTCTTC.

The chain recombines TRBV4-2 with TRBJ1-2; D might be TRBD1 (6 bases). The germline V and J ends were trimmed by 0 bases and 8 bases, with 13 bases remaining between them. This CDR3 region has 14 residues. The V gene's germline CDR1 is LGHNA and CDR2 YNFKEQ. Here the CDR3 reads CASSQEGGPKGYTF. The CDR3 coding sequence is TGTGCCAGCAGCCAAGAGGGGGGCCCAAAAGGCTACACCTTC.